This TCR beta chain was sequenced during a study of blood T cell repertoires in COVID-19. Overall study context: COVID-19 samples from acute and convalescent phases originated in the United States, Italy and Spain.

Looked up from germline, CDR1 is SEHNR and CDR2 is FQNEAQ (reference sequence). V shed 5 bases and J 6 bases; nucleotides not matched to a gene: 10. The CDR3 consists of 16 residues. Profiled with immunoSEQ multiplex PCR; TCRdb holds only in-frame clones, not every one. The data hold about 350,000 clones, with 89% observed a single time. The receptor's source is a woman aged 55 to 70 with COVID-19, enrolled during active disease. The sample was peripheral blood. The chain employs TRBV7-9 and TRBJ1-6; TRBD1 matches at 7 bases. The CDR3 here is CASSKGAGFGNSPLHF. The CDR3 nucleotides are TGTGCCAGCAGCAAGGGGGCAGGGTTCGGTAATTCACCCCTCCACTTT.